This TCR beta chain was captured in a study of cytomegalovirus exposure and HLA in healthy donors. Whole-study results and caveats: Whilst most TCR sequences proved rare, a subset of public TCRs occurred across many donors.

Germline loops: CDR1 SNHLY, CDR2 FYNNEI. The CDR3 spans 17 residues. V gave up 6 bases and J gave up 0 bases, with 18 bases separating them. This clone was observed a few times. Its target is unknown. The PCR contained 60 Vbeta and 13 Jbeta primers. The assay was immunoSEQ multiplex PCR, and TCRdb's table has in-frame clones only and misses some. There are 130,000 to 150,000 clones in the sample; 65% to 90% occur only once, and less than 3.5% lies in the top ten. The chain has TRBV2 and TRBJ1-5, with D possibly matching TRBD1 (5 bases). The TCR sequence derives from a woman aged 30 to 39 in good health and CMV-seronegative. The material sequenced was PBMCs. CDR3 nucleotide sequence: TGTGCCAGCAGCCCGCCACTCCAGGGTTATAGCAATCAGCCCCAGCATTTT. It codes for CASSPPLQGYSNQPQHF.